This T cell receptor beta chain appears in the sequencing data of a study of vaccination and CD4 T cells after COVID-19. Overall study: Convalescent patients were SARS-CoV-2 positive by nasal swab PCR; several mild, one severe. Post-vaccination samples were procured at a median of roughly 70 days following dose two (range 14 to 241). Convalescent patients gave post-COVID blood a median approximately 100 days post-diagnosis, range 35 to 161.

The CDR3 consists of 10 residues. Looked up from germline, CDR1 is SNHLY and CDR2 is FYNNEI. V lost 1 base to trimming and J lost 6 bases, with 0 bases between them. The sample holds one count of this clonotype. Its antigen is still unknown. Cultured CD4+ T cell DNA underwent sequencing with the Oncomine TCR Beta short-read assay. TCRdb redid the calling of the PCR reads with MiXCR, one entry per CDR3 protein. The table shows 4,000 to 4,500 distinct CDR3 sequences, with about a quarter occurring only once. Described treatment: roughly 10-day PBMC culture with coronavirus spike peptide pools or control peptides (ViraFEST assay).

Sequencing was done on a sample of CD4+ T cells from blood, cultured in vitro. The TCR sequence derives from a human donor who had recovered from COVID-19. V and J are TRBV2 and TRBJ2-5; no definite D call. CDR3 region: CASSEETQYF. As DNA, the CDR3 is TGTGCCAGCAGTGAAGAGACCCAGTACTTC.